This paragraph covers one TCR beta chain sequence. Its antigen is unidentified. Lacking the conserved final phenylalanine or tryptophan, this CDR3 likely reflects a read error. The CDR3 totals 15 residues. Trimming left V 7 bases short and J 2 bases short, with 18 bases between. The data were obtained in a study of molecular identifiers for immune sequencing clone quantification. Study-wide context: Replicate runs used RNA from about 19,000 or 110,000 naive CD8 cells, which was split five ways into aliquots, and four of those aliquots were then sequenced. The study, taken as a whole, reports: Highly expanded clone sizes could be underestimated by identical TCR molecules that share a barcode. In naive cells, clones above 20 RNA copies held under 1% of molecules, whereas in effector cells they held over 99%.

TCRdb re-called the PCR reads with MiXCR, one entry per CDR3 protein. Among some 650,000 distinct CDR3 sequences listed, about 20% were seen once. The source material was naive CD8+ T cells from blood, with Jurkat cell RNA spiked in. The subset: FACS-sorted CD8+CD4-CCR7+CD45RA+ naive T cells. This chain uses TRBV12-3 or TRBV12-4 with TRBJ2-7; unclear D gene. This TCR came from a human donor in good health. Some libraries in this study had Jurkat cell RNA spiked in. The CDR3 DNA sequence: TGTGCCAGCACCCTGGAACCCCAACCCGCCTACGAGCAGTACTCC. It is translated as CASTLEPQPAYEQYS.